This entry features one TCR beta chain sequence. As yet, its antigen is unknown. The sample is drawn from a study of Graves' ophthalmopathy and Graves' hyperthyroidism. Study-wide results and caveats: Blood also held most thyroid clonotypes expanded above 0.001 frequency. As the model predicted ophthalmopathy progression, it achieved a sensitivity of 55% to 71% and a specificity of around 72%. Distinction of ophthalmopathy from stable hyperthyroidism by a 13-signature model reached nearly 90% sensitivity and 75% to 84% specificity.

Patients were diagnosed from clinical symptoms, serum thyroxine, TRAb, thyroid ultrasound and orbital computed tomography. Investigators amplified TCR beta CDR3 regions from RNA transcripts. The workflow started with a first-round RT-PCR run with HTBI primers and then moved on to a second-round multiplex PCR. Via MiXCR, TCRdb re-called the multiplex PCR reads, giving one row per CDR3 protein. The data show under 200,000 distinct CDR3 sequences, approximately 38% seen once. This TCR was recovered from a woman aged 40 to 49 with Graves' ophthalmopathy. Sequencing input: peripheral blood.

The DNA of the CDR3 is TGTGCCAGCAGCCCTCAGGGGGGACAGGTAAAAACTGAAGCTTTCTTT. Translation: CASSPQGGQVKTEAFF. The chain joins TRBV11-1 to TRBJ1-1, with 8 bases lining up with TRBD1. The CDR3 has 16 residues. With V trimmed by 5 bases and J by 5 bases, 13 bases remained unmatched. Germline values: CDR1 SGHAT, CDR2 FQDESV (reference sequence).